This TCR beta chain is drawn from a study of T cells in Graves' hyperthyroidism and ophthalmopathy. In this sample, this clonotype turned up many times. One end of the junction is discordant with germline, which a read error may explain. RNA transcripts served as the template for amplifying TCR beta CDR3 regions. The HTBI primer set was used in a first-round RT-PCR of the TCR CDR3. One entry per CDR3 protein results from TCRdb running MiXCR on the multiplex PCR reads. The repertoire holds 300,000 to 450,000 distinct CDR3 sequences, with approximately 18% as singletons. The specimen was blood. The sequence was collected from a middle-aged woman with Graves' ophthalmopathy.

The CDR3 here is CASSMRAVTNTEAFF. The CDR3 region has the DNA TGCGCCAGTAGTATGAGGGCAGTGACGAACACTGAAGCTTTCTTT. The genes are TRBV19 and TRBJ1-1; no definite D call. Germline lookup yields CDR1 LNHDA and CDR2 SQIVND (reference sequence). This CDR3 has 15 residues.